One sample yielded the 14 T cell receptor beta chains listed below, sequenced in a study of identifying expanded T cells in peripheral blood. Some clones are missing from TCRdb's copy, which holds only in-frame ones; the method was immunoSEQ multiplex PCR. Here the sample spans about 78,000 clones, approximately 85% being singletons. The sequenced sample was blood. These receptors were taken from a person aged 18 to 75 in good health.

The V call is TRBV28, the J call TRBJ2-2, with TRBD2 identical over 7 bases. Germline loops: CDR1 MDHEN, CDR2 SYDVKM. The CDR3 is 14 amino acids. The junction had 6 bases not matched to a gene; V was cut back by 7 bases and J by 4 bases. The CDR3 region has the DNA TGTGCCAGCACTCGGGAGGAACTCACCGGGGAGCTGTTTTTT. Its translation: CASTREELTGELFF.

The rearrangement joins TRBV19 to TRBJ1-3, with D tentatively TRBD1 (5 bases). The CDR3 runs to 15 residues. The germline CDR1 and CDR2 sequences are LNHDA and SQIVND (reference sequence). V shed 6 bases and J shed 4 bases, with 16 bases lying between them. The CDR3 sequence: CASSRDVASGNTIYF. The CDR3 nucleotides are TGTGCCAGTAGCCGGGACGTCGCGTCGGGAAACACCATATATTTT.

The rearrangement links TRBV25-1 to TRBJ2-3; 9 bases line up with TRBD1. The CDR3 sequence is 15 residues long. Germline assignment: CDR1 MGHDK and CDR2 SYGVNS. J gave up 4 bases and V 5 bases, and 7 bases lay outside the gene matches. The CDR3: CASSPTGGPADTQYF. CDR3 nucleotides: TGTGCCAGCAGTCCAACAGGGGGCCCAGCAGATACGCAGTATTTT.

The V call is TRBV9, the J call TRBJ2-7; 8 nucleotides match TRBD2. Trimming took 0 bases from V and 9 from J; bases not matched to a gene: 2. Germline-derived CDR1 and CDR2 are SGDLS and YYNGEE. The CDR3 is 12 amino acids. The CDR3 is CASSVAGGVQYF. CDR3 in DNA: TGTGCCAGCAGCGTAGCGGGGGGGGTGCAGTACTTC.

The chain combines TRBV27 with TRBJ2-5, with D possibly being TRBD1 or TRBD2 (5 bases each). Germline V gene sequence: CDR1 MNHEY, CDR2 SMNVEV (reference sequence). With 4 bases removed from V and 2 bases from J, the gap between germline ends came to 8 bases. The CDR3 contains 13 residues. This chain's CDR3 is CASSSGPQETQYF. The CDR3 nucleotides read TGTGCCAGCAGTTCGGGGCCTCAAGAGACCCAGTACTTC.

The CDR3 sequence is CASSGSEDRRLGGYTF. In DNA form, the CDR3 reads TGTGCCAGTAGTGGATCCGAGGACAGGCGTCTTGGTGGCTACACCTTC. This rearrangement joins TRBV19 to TRBJ1-2; 7 bases align to TRBD1. The CDR3 has 16 residues. After removal of 5 bases from V and 7 bases from J, the junction contained 16 bases not matched to a gene. The germline CDR1 and CDR2 sequences are LNHDA and SQIVND (reference sequence).

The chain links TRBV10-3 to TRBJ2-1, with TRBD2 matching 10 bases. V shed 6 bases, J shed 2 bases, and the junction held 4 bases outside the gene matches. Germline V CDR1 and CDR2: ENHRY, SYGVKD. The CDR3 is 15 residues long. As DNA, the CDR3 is TGTGCCATCAGCCTCACTAGCGGGACCTACAATGAGCAGTTCTTC. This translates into CAISLTSGTYNEQFF.

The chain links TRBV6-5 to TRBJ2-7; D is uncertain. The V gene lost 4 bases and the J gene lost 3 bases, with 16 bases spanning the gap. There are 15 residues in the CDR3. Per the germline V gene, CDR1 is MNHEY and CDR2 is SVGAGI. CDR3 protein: CASSLCPLWSYEQYF. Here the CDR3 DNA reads TGTGCCAGCAGTTTATGTCCTTTGTGGAGCTACGAGCAGTACTTC.

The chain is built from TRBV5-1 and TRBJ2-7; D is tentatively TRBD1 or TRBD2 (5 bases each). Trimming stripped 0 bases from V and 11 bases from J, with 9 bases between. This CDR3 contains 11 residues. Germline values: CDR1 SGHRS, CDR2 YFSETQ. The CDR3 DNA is TGCGCCAGCAGCTTGGGTCAGGGAGAGTACTTC. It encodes CASSLGQGEYF. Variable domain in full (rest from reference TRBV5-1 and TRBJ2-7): KAGVTQTPRYLIKTRGQQVTLSCSPISGHRSVSWYQQTPGQGLQFLFEYFSETQRNKGNFPGRFSGRQFSNSRSEMNVSTLELGDSALYLCASSLGQGEYFGPGTRLTVT.

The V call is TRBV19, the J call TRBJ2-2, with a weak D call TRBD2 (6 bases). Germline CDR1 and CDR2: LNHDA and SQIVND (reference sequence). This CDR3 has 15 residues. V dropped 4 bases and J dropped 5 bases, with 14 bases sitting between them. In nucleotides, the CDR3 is TGTGCCAGTAGTACCCCCGGGGGATCGACCGGGGAGCTGTTTTTT. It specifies CASSTPGGSTGELFF.

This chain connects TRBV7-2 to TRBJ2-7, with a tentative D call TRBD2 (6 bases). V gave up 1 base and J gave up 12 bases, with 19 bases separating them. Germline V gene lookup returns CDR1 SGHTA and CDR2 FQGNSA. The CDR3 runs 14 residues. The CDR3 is CASSLGSSGQARYF. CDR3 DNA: TGTGCCAGCAGCTTAGGAAGTAGCGGCCAGGCGCGGTACTTC. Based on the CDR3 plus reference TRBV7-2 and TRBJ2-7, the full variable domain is GAGVSQSPSNKVTEKGKDVELRCDPISGHTALYWYRQSLGQGLEFLIYFQGNSAPDKSGLPSDRFSAERTGGSVSTLTIQRTQQEDSAVYLCASSLGSSGQARYFGPGTRLTVT.

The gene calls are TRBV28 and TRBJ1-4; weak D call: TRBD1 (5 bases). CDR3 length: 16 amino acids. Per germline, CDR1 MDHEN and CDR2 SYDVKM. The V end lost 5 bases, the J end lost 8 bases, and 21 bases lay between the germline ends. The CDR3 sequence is CASSPTLAGTREKLFF. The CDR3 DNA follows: TGTGCCAGCAGTCCCACTTTGGCAGGGACTCGGGAAAAACTGTTTTTT.

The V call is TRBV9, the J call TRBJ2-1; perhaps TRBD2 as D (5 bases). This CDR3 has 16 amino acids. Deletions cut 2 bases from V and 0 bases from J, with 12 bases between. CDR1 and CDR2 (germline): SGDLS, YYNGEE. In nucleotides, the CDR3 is TGTGCCAGCAGCGTGGCCCCTAGCAGCTCCTACAATGAGCAGTTCTTC. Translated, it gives CASSVAPSSSYNEQFF.

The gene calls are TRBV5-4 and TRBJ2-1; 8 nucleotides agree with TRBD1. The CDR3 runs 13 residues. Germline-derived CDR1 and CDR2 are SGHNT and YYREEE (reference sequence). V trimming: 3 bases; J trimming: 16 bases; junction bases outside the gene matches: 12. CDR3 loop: CASSSPQQGEYFF. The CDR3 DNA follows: TGTGCCAGCAGCTCTCCGCAACAGGGGGAGTATTTCTTC.